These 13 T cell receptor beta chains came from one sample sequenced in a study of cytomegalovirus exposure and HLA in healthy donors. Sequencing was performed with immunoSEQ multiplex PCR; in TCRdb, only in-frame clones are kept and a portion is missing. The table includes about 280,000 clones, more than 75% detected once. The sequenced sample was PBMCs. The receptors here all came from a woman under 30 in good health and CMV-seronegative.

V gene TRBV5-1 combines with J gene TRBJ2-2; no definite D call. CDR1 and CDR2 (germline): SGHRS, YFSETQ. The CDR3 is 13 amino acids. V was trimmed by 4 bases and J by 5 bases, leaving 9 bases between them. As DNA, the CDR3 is TGCGCCAGCAGCGATAGAACTACCGGGGAGCTGTTTTTT. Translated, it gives CASSDRTTGELFF.

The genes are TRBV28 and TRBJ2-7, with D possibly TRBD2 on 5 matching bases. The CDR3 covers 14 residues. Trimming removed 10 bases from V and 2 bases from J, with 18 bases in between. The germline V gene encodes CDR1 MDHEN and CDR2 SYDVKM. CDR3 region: CATRGTELTYEQYF. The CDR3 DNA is TGTGCCACTCGGGGAACAGAGCTTACCTACGAGCAGTACTTC.

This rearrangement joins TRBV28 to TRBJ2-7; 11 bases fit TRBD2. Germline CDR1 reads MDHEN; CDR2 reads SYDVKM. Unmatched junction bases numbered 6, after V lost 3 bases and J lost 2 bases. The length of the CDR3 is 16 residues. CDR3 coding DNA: TGTGCCAGCAGTTTTTTAGCGGGAGGGGGGGCCTACGAGCAGTACTTC. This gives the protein CASSFLAGGGAYEQYF. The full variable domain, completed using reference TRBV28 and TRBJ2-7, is DVKVTQSSRYLVKRTGEKVFLECVQDMDHENMFWYRQDPGLGLRLIYFSYDVKMKEKGDIPEGYSVSREKKERFSLILESASTNQTSMYLCASSFLAGGGAYEQYFGPGTRLTVT.

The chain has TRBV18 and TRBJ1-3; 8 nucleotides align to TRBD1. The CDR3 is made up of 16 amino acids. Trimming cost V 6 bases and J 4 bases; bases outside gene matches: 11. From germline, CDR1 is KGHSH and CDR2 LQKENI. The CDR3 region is CASSRQTGADGNTIYF. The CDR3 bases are TGTGCCAGCTCGCGGCAGACAGGGGCCGACGGAAACACCATATATTTT.

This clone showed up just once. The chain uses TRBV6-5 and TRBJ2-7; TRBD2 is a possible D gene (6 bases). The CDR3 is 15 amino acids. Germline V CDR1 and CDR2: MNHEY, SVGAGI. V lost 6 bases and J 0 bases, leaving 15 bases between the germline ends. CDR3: CASRRGGVSSYEQYF. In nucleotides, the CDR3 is TGTGCCAGCAGACGGGGAGGAGTTAGCTCCTACGAGCAGTACTTC.

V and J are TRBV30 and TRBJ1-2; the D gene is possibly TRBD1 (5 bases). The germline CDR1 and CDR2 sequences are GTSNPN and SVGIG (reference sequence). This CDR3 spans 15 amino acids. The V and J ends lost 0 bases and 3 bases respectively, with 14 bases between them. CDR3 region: CAWSVQITGHYGYTF. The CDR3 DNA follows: TGTGCCTGGAGTGTACAAATCACAGGCCACTATGGCTACACCTTC.

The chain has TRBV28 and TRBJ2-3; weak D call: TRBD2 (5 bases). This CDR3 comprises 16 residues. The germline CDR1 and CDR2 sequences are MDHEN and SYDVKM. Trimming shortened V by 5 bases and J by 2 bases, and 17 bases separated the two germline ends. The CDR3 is CASSASRTGNTDTQYF. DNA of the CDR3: TGTGCCAGCAGTGCCTCGCGGACCGGGAACACAGATACGCAGTATTTT.

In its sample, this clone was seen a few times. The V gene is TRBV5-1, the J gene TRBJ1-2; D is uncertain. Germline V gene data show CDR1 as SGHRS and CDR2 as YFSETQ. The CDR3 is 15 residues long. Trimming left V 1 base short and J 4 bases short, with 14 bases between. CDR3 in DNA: TGCGCCAGCAGCTTGACAGATGGGTTTGTCTATGGCTACACCTTC. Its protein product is CASSLTDGFVYGYTF.

Here the CDR3 DNA reads TGTGCCAGCAGTGGAATCACCGAGGGTGCCTACGAGCAGTACTTC. It is translated as CASSGITEGAYEQYF. The J gene is TRBJ2-7, the V gene TRBV6-1; perhaps TRBD2 as D (5 bases). In germline, CDR1 is MNHNS, CDR2 SASEGT. V lost 4 bases and J lost 2, with 15 bases in between. This CDR3 spans 15 amino acids.

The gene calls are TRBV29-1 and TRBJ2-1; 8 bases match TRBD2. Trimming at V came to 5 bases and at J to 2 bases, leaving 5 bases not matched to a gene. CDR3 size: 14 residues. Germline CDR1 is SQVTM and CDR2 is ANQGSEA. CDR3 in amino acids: CSVSIAGPYNEQFF. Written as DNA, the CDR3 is TGCAGCGTTTCTATAGCGGGACCCTACAATGAGCAGTTCTTC.

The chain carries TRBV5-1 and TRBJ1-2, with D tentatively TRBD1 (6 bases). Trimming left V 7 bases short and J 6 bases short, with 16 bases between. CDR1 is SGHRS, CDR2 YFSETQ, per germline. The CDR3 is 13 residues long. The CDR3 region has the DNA TGCGCCAGCTCCCCAGGCGGGGGCGATGGCTACACCTTC. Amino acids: CASSPGGGDGYTF.

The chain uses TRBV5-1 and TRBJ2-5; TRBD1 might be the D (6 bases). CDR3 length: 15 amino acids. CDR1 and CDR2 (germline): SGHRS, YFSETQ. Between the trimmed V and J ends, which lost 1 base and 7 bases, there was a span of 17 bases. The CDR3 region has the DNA TGCGCCAGCAGCTTGAGACAGGCTGATGATGGGACCCAGTACTTC. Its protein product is CASSLRQADDGTQYF.

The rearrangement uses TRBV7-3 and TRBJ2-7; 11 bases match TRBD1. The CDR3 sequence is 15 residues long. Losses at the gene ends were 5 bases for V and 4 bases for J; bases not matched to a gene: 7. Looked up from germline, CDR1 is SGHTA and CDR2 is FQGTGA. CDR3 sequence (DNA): TGTGCCAGCAGCCATCCGGACAGGGGGCAATACGAGCAGTACTTC. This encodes CASSHPDRGQYEQYF.